This T cell receptor (beta chain) was retrieved from a study of blood T cell repertoires in COVID-19. As for the study in general: The United States, Italy and Spain provided the acute and convalescent COVID-19 samples. T cells, B-cell-depleted T cells, or PBMCs supplied cDNA or gDNA.

Germline CDR1 reads MNHEY; CDR2 reads SVGEGT. The CDR3 is made up of 14 amino acids. After removal of 5 bases from V and 4 bases from J, the junction contained 7 bases not matched to a gene. In the original processing: Estimation of nucleated cell counts relied on the amplification of reference gene primers. The assay was immunoSEQ multiplex PCR, and TCRdb's table has in-frame clones only and misses some. V and J calls and clone size follow that table, whereas D and trimming were derived from the DNA. The sample lists approximately 92,000 clones; about 82% were seen once. The chain carries TRBV6-2 or TRBV6-3 and TRBJ1-2, with 7 positions matching TRBD1. The sample consisted of peripheral blood. This receptor was taken from a woman aged 55-69 years in a cohort sampled during active or convalescent COVID-19. CDR3 DNA sequence: TGTGCCAGCAGTGAGACAGGGAGCCTCTATGGCTACACCTTC. Residues: CASSETGSLYGYTF.